The clone carrying this TCR beta chain came up once. Trimming took 5 bases from V and 3 from J, leaving 21 bases between them. The germline gives CDR1 MNHEY, CDR2 SMNVEV (reference sequence). CDR3 length equals 17 residues. Only in-frame clones appear in the TCRdb table, and some are missing; sequencing was by immunoSEQ multiplex PCR. The repertoire holds nearly 110,000 clones, with about 93% as singletons. The data were taken from a study of blood T cell repertoires in COVID-19. For the study at large: Whether acute or convalescent, the COVID-19 samples came from the United States, Italy and Spain. T cells, B-cell-depleted T cells, or PBMCs supplied cDNA or gDNA.

This rearrangement joins TRBV27 to TRBJ2-3; maybe TRBD1 (5 bases). The clonotype comes from a woman in her 30s with acute or convalescent COVID-19. The specimen was peripheral blood. In DNA form, the CDR3 reads TGTGCCAGCAGTCCGACCCCTCCAGGGCTGGGAACAGATACGCAGTATTTT. Translating it yields CASSPTPPGLGTDTQYF.